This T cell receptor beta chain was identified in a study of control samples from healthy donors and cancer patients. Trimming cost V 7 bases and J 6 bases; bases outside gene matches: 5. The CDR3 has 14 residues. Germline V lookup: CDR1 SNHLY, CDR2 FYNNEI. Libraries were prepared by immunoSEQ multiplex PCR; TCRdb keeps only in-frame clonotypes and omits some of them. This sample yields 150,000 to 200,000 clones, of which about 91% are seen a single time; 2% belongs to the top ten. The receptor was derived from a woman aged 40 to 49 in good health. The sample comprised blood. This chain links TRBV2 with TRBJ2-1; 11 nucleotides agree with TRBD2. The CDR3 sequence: CASNLAGGLNEQFF. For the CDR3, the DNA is TGTGCCAGCAACCTAGCGGGGGGCCTCAATGAGCAGTTCTTC.